Here is one T cell receptor (beta chain) with its context. Its target is unknown. This specimen comes from a study of shared clonotypes between healthy human individuals. CD45RO-negative CD8 cells positively selected for CCR7 made up the naive population, which excluded terminally differentiated effector memory CD45RA+ cells. Trimming removed 1 base from V and 1 base from J, with 18 bases in between. The CDR3 contains 18 residues. Germline assignment: CDR1 SGDLS and CDR2 YYNGEE. The method was immunoSEQ multiplex PCR; TCRdb's version includes in-frame clones alone and lacks a portion of them. Here the sample spans under 1 million clones, more than 85% being singletons. Study-level findings and limits: Relative to memory subsets, naive subsets generally showed larger estimated richness. The sharing of roughly 5% of naive CD4 clonotypes was seen across several donors.

The clonotype originates from a man aged 25-45 years in good health. The sequenced sample was naive CD8+ T cells sorted from blood. This sequence joins TRBV9 and TRBJ2-1, with a possible D match to TRBD2 (6 bases). CDR3 sequence: CASSVLKGGASSYNEQFF. CDR3 nucleotides: TGTGCCAGCAGCGTACTGAAAGGCGGGGCGTCATCCTACAATGAGCAGTTCTTC. The full variable domain, its missing parts supplied by reference TRBV9 and TRBJ2-1, is DSGVTQTPKHLITATGQRVTLRCSPRSGDLSVYWYQQSLDQGLQFLIQYYNGEERAKGNILERFSAQQFPDLHSELNLSSLELGDSALYFCASSVLKGGASSYNEQFFGPGTRLTVL.